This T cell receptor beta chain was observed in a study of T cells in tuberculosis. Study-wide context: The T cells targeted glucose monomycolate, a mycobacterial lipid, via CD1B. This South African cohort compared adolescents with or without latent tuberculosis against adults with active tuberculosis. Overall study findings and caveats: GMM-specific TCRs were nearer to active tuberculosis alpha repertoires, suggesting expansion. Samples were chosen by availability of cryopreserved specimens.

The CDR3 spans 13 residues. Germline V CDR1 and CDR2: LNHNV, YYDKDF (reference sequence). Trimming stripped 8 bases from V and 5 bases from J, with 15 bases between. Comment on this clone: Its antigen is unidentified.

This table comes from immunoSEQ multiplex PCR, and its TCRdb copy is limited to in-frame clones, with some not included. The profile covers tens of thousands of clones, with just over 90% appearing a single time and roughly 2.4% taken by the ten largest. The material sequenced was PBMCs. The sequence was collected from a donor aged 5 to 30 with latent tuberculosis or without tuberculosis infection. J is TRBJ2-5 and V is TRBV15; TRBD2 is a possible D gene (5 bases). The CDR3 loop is CATGLRLGETQYF. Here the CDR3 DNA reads TGTGCCACCGGACTTAGACTGGGGGAGACCCAGTACTTC.